Following are 17 T cell receptor beta chains from one sample sequenced in a study of blood T cell repertoires in COVID-19. Generated by immunoSEQ multiplex PCR, the TCRdb table keeps only in-frame clones and is missing some. The table shows about 110,000 clones, with just over 70% occurring only once. The sample taken for sequencing was peripheral blood. The source of these receptors is a woman in her 40s with acute or convalescent COVID-19.

J is TRBJ2-2 and V is TRBV13, with a weak D call TRBD1 (6 bases). Between the trimmed V and J ends, which lost 4 bases and 5 bases, there was a span of 23 bases. Germline CDR1 PRHDT, CDR2 FYEKMQ (reference sequence). The CDR3 totals 18 residues. CDR3 nucleotides: TGTGCCAGCAGCTCCACCCCCCAGGGGTATGGTGTGACCGGGGAGCTGTTTTTT. Translating gives CASSSTPQGYGVTGELFF.

The chain combines TRBV2 with TRBJ2-5, with a possible D match to TRBD1 (5 bases). There are 13 residues in the CDR3. Germline CDR1 is SNHLY and CDR2 is FYNNEI. Trimming took 5 bases from V and 0 from J, leaving 7 bases between them. In DNA form, the CDR3 reads TGTGCCAGCAGTCGACAGTACCAAGAGACCCAGTACTTC. Translated, it gives CASSRQYQETQYF.

The genes are TRBV12-2 and TRBJ1-1. TRBV12-2 is a recognized pseudogene. CDR3 length: 13 amino acids. This CDR3 is CASRLREDTEAFF. CDR3 bases: TGTGCAAGTCGCTTAAGGGAGGACACTGAAGCTTTCTTT.

J is TRBJ2-1 and V is TRBV5-1; TRBD2 matches 10 bases. With 4 bases clipped from V and 0 bases from J, the junction kept 7 bases outside the gene matches. CDR3 length: 17 residues. In germline, CDR1 is SGHRS, CDR2 YFSETQ. For the CDR3, the DNA is TGCGCCAGCAGCAACATACCTAGCGGGAGCTCCTACAATGAGCAGTTCTTC. The encoded protein is CASSNIPSGSSYNEQFF. The variable domain in full, with the rest retrieved from reference TRBV5-1 and TRBJ2-1, is KAGVTQTPRYLIKTRGQQVTLSCSPISGHRSVSWYQQTPGQGLQFLFEYFSETQRNKGNFPGRFSGRQFSNSRSEMNVSTLELGDSALYLCASSNIPSGSSYNEQFFGPGTRLTVL.

This clone was seen many times. The chain's CDR3 is CASSLTTGFNSPLHF. Here the CDR3 DNA reads TGTGCCAGCAGCTTAACGACAGGGTTTAATTCACCCCTCCACTTT. V is TRBV11-2 and J is TRBJ1-6; 7 bases map to TRBD1. The length of the CDR3 is 15 residues. Germline values: CDR1 SGHAT, CDR2 FQNNGV. Losses at the gene ends were 2 bases for V and 6 bases for J; bases not matched to a gene: 4.

This clone has a single count. The CDR3 DNA sequence: TGTGCCAGCAGAGACTGGACAGGGTTTGGCGGCTACGAGCAGTACTTC. This sequence encodes CASRDWTGFGGYEQYF. The chain uses TRBV2 and TRBJ2-7; TRBD1 matches 8 bases. The CDR3 contains 16 residues. Losses at the gene ends were 6 bases for V and 3 bases for J; bases not matched to a gene: 13. Germline-derived CDR1 and CDR2 are SNHLY and FYNNEI.

The CDR3 reads CASSPLRDRGGYTF. For the CDR3, the DNA is TGTGCCAGCAGCCCCCTCCGGGACAGGGGGGGCTACACCTTC. The chain links TRBV6-5 to TRBJ1-2; 11 nucleotides align to TRBD1. The junction had 8 bases not matched to a gene; V was cut back by 6 bases and J by 8 bases. This CDR3 is built from 14 residues. Germline V gives CDR1 MNHEY, CDR2 SVGAGI.

This clone was observed once. Within the sample, other DNA sequences also encode this same CDR3. This sequence joins TRBV28 and TRBJ2-7; perhaps TRBD2 as D (6 bases). This CDR3 has 12 amino acids. In germline, CDR1 is MDHEN, CDR2 SYDVKM. The V end was cut by 2 bases, the J end by 4 bases, with 6 bases between. CDR3 coding DNA: TGTGCCAGCAGTTTAGGAGGGTACGAGCAGTACTTC. Translation gives CASSLGGYEQYF.

This chain uses TRBV27 with TRBJ1-4; TRBD1 matches at 8 bases. The length of the CDR3 is 18 residues. V gave up 5 bases and J gave up 0 bases; unmatched junction bases: 11. Germline assignment: CDR1 MNHEY and CDR2 SMNVEV (reference sequence). CDR3 sequence reads: CASSPRQGTTTTNEKLFF. CDR3 sequence (DNA): TGTGCCAGCAGTCCCCGACAGGGGACGACGACAACTAATGAAAAACTGTTTTTT.

The chain recombines TRBV5-4 with TRBJ2-5; 8 nucleotides align to TRBD2. Trimming at V came to 2 bases and at J to 4 bases, leaving 1 base not matched to a gene. The CDR3 is made up of 13 amino acids. CDR1 is SGHNT and CDR2 is YYREEE in the germline V gene (reference sequence). CDR3 residues: CASSFGLAETQYF. The CDR3, as DNA: TGTGCCAGCAGCTTCGGACTAGCAGAGACCCAGTACTTC.

The chain links TRBV5-5 to TRBJ2-5, with D unresolved. This CDR3 contains 14 residues. CDR1 is SGHKS, CDR2 YYEKEE, per germline (reference sequence). Trimming pared 0 bases from V and 0 bases from J, leaving 6 bases between. This chain's CDR3 is CASSLVVNQETQYF. The CDR3 region has the DNA TGTGCCAGCAGCTTGGTTGTAAACCAAGAGACCCAGTACTTC.

V gene TRBV6-6 combines with J gene TRBJ1-6; TRBD1 might be the D (6 bases). CDR1 MNHNY and CDR2 SVGAGI come from the germline V gene (reference sequence). The CDR3 is 13 amino acids. V lost 6 bases and J 6 bases, leaving 9 bases between the germline ends. In nucleotides, the CDR3 is TGTGCCAGCAGCGGACAGCCTAATTCACCCCTCCACTTT. Translation: CASSGQPNSPLHF.

This clone has a handful of counts. The chain combines TRBV10-2 with TRBJ2-7, with 7 bases that match TRBD2. Germline CDR1 reads WSHSY; CDR2 reads SAAADI. V shed 2 bases, J shed 0 bases, and the junction held 13 bases outside the gene matches. The CDR3 consists of 18 residues. The CDR3 protein is CASSELSTVGGSSYEQYF. The CDR3 bases are TGCGCCAGCAGTGAGCTCTCGACTGTCGGGGGGAGCTCCTACGAGCAGTACTTC.

This clone was counted between two and nine times. The rearrangement uses TRBV6-1 and TRBJ2-5; D is unclear. CDR3 length equals 12 residues. V gave up 2 bases and J gave up 3 bases, with 4 bases separating them. Per the germline V gene, CDR1 is MNHNS and CDR2 is SASEGT. The CDR3, as DNA: TGTGCCAGCAGTGAAATAAAAGAGACCCAGTACTTC. It codes for CASSEIKETQYF.

This sequence joins TRBV5-1 and TRBJ2-1; 7 nucleotides align to TRBD1. Germline V CDR1 and CDR2: SGHRS, YFSETQ. The CDR3 sequence is 14 residues long. V was pared by 3 bases and J by 5 bases, with 5 bases of the junction left unmatched. For the CDR3, the DNA is TGCGCCAGCAGCTCAGGACAGGTGAACAATGAGCAGTTCTTC. Protein product: CASSSGQVNNEQFF.

J is TRBJ1-2 and V is TRBV16, with D tentatively TRBD1 (6 bases). Germline V gene sequence: CDR1 KGHSY, CDR2 FQNENV. The CDR3 loop spans 15 amino acids. V was pared by 0 bases and J by 1 base, with 9 bases between. The CDR3: CASSQSRGSNYGYTF. CDR3 DNA: TGTGCCAGCAGCCAATCAAGGGGGAGTAACTATGGCTACACCTTC.

This chain links TRBV3-1 (or the pseudogene TRBV3-2) with TRBJ2-1; 7 bases match TRBD1. This CDR3 is built from 15 residues. With V trimmed by 1 base and J by 7 bases, 7 bases remained unmatched. Germline lookup yields CDR1 LGHDT and CDR2 YNNKEL (reference sequence). CDR3 DNA sequence: TGTGCCAGCAGCCAAGTAACGGGACAGAGGAATGAGCAGTTCTTC. Protein sequence: CASSQVTGQRNEQFF.